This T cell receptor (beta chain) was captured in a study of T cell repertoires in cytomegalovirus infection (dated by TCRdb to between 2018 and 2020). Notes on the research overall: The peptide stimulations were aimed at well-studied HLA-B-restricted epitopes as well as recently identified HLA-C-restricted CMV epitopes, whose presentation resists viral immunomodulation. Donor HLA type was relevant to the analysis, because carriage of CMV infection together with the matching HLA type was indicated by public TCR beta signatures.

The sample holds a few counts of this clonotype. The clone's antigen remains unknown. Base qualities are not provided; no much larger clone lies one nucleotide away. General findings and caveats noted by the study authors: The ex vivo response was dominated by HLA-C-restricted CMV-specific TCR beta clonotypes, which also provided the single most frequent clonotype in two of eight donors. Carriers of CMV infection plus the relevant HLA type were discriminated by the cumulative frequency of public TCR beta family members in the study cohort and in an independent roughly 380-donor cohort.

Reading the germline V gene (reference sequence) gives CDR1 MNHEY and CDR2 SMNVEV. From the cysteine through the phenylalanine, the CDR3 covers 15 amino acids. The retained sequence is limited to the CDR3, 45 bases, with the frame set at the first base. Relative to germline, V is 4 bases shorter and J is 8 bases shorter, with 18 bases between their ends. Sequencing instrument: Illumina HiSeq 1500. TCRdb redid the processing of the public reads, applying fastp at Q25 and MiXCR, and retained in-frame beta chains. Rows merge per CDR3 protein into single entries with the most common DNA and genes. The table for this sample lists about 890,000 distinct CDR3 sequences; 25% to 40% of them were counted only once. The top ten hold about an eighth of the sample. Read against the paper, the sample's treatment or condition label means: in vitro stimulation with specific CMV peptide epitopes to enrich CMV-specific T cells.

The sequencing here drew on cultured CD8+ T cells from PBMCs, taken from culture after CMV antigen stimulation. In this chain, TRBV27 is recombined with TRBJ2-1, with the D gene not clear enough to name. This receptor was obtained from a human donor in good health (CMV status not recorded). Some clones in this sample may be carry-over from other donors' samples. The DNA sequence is TGTGCCAGCAGTTCCTTCGACCTTGTGGGCGATGAGCAGTTCTTC. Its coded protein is CASSSFDLVGDEQFF.